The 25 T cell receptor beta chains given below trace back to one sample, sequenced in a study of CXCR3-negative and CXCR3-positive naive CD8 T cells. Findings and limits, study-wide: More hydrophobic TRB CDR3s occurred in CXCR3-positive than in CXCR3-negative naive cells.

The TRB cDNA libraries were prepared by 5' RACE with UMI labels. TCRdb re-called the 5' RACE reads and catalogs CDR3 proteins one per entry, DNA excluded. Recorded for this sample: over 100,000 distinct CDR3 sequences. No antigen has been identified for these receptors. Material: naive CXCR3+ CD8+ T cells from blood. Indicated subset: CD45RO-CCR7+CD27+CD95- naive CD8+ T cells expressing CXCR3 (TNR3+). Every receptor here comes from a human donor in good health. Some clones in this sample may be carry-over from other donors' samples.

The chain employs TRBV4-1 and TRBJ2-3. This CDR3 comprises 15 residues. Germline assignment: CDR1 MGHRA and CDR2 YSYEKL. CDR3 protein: CASSQAGARTDTQYF.

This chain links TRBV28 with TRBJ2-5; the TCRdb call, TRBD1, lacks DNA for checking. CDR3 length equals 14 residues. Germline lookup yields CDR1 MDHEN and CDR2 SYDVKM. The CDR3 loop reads CATSRGVSEETQYF.

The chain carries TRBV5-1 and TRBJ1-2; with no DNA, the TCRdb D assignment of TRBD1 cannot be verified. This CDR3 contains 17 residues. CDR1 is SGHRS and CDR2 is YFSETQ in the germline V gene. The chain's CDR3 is CASSLDSVADRDYGYTF.

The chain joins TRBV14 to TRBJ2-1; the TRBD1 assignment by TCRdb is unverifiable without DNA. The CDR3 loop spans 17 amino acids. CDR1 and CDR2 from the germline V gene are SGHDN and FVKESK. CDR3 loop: CASSHIGRTVRGNEQFF.

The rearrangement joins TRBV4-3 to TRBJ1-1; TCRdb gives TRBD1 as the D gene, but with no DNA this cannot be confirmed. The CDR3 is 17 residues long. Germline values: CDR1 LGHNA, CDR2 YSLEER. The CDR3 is CASSQEVWDRGNTEAFF.

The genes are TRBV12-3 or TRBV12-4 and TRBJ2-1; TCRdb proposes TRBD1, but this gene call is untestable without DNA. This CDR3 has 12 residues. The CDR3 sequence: CASSGAINEQFF.

The CDR3 region is CASSPRGPASGYNEQFF. The chain combines TRBV4-3 with TRBJ2-1; TCRdb lists TRBD1, though no DNA is available to test this call. The CDR3 sequence is 17 residues long. The germline gives CDR1 LGHNA, CDR2 YSLEER.

This CDR3 is CASSSPRPSGSGANVLTF. The chain combines TRBV13 with TRBJ2-6; the D gene TCRdb calls, TRBD1, cannot be checked with no DNA. CDR3 size: 18 residues. The V gene's germline CDR1 is PRHDT and CDR2 FYEKMQ (reference sequence).

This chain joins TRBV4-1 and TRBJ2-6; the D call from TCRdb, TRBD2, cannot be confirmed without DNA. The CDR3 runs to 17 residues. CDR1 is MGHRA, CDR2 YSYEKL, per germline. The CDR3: CASSQDPSPSGANVLTF.

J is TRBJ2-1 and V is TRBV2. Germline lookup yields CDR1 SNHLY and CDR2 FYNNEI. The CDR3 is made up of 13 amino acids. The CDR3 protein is CASSEWAYNEQFF.

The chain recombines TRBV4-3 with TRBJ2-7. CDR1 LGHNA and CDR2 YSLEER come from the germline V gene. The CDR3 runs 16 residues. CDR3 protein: CASSQDMLSSRREQYF.

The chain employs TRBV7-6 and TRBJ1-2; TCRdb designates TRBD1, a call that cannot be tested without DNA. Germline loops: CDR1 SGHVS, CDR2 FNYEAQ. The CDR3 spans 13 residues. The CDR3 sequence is CASTDGRGRGYTF.

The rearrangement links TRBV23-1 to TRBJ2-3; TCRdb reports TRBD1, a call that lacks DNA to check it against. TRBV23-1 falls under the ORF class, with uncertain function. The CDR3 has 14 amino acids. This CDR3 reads CASSLQGSTDTQYF.

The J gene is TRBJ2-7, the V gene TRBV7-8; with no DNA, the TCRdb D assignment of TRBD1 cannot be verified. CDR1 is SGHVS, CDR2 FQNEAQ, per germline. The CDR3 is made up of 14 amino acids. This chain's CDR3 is CASSSPQGAYEQYF.

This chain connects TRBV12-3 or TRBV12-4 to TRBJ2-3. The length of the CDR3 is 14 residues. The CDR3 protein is CASSLSLDTDTQYF.

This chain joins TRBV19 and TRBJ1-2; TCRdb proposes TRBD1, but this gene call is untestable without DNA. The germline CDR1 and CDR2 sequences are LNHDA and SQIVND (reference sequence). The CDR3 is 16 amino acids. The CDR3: CASSIETGDFIYGYTF.

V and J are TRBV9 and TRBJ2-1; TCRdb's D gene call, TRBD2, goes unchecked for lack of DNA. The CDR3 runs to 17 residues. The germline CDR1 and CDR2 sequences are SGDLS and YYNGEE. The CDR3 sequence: CASSPHLLAGGRGEQFF.

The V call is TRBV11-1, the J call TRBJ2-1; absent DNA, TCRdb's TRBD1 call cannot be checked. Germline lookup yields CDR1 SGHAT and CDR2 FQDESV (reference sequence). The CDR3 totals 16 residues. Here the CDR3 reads CASSLNPGANYNEQFF.

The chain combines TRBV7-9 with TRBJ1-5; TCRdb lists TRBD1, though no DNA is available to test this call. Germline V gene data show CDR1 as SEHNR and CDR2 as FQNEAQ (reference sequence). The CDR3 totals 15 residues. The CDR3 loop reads CASSLNQAPDQPQHF.

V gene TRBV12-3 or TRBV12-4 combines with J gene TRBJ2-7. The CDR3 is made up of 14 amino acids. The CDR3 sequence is CASSLDIDLYEQYF.

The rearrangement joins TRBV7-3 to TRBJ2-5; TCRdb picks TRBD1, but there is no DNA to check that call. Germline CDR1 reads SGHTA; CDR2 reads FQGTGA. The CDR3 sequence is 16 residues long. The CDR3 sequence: CASSLTFGGEQETQYF.

This CDR3 reads CASSSPGQGWHEQYF. The chain combines TRBV27 with TRBJ2-7; TCRdb's D call of TRBD1 is untestable without DNA. CDR1 and CDR2 (germline): MNHEY, SMNVEV (reference sequence). The CDR3 loop spans 15 amino acids.

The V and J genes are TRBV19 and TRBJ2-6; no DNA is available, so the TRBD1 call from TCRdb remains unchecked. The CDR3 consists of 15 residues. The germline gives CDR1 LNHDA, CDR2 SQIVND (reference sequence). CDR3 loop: CASSPWTFGANVLTF.

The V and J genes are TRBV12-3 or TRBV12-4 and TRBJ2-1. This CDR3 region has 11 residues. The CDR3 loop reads CASSPTHEQFF.

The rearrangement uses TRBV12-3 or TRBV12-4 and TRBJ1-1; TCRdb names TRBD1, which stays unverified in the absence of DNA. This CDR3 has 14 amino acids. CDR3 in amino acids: CASSPPGLNTEAFF.